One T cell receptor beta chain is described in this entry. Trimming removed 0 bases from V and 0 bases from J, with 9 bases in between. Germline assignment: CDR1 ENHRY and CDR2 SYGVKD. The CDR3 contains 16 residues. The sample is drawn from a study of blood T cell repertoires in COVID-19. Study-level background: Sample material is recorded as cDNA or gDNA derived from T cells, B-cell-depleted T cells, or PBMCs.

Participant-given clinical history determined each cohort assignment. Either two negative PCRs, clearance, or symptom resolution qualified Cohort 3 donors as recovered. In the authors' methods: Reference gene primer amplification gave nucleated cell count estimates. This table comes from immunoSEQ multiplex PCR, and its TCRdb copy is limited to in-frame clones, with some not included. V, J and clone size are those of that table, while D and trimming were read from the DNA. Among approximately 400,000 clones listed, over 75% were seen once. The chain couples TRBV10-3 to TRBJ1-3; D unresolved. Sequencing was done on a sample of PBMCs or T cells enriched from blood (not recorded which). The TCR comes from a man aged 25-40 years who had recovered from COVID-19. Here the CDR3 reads CAISESGGSSGNTIYF. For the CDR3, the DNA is TGTGCCATCAGTGAGTCCGGCGGGTCCTCTGGAAACACCATATATTTT.